These 9 T cell receptor beta chains were sequenced from one sample in a study of tissue T cells after allogeneic stem cell transplantation. Method: immunoSEQ multiplex PCR; TCRdb's copy keeps in-frame clones and lacks some. The sample has more than 4,500 clones; approximately 52% are singletons. The time point denotes: mouse harvest day 7 after allogeneic transplant. Tail vein injection delivered 10^7 T-cell-depleted bone marrow cells and 10^6 splenic CD5+ T cells. The sample was gut tissue. The receptors derive from a female BALB/c mouse given C57BL/6 T cells with graft-versus-host disease after an allogeneic hematopoietic cell transplant.

For this clone: Genes and germline come from the mouse. The CDR3 end is not reached by the read, which stops 1 residue before it; the germline J gene fills it in. The chain uses TRBV13-3 and TRBJ2-4; 9 bases line up with TRBD2. V was pared by 1 base and J by 0 bases, with 3 bases of the junction left unmatched. The germline V gene has CDR1 NNHDY and CDR2 SYVADS. This CDR3 comprises 16 residues. The part of the CDR3 DNA that was read is TGTGCCAGCAGTGATCCCTGGGGGGGGAGTCAAAACACCTTGTAC. Protein: CASSDPWGGSQNTLY. The CDR3 as a whole reads CASSDPWGGSQNTLYF.

Comment on this clone: Gene names follow the mouse nomenclature. The CDR3 reads CASSLSSNERLFF. The covered CDR3 bases are TGTGCCAGCAGTCTGTCCAGCAACGAAAGATTATTT. V is TRBV26 and J is TRBJ1-4; D not certain. The read ends 1 residue before the CDR3 terminus; that terminus is restored from the germline J gene. The germline V gene encodes CDR1 KGHPV and CDR2 FQNQEV (reference sequence). Trimming removed 0 bases from V and 4 bases from J, with 3 bases in between. The CDR3 runs to 13 residues. The full variable domain, rest sourced from reference TRBV26 and TRBJ1-4, is NSKVIQTPRYLVKGQGQKAKMRCIPEKGHPVVFWYQQNKNNEFKFLINFQNQEVLQQIDMTEKRFSAECPSNSPCSLEIQSSEAGDSALYLCASSLSSNERLFFGHGTKLSVL.

On this clone itself: Gene names are the mouse ones. The read falls 1 residue short of the CDR3 end, and the missing part is taken from the germline J gene. The chain recombines TRBV13-1 with TRBJ2-1, with 11 bases lining up with TRBD2. The trim removed 5 bases at V and 3 bases at J, leaving 1 base unmatched. The CDR3 runs to 14 residues. CDR1 and CDR2 from the germline V gene are NSHNY and SYGAGN. CDR3 DNA (partial): TGTGCCAGCAGAACTGGGGGGGCCTATGCTGAGCAGTTC. As protein: CASRTGGAYAEQF. In full, the CDR3 is CASRTGGAYAEQFF.

By frequency in the sample, this clone is large. Germline and genes: mouse. The read comes to an end 1 residue before the CDR3 does, leaving the germline J gene to fill in the end. The chain has TRBV29 and TRBJ1-3, with TRBD1 as a possible D gene (6 bases). The CDR3 runs to 12 residues. Germline V gene sequence: CDR1 MSHET, CDR2 SYDVDS. V was clipped by 6 bases and J by 3 bases, with 6 bases between them. The sequenced part of the CDR3 DNA is TGTGCTAGCAGGGACAGTGGAAATACGCTCTAT. Amino acid sequence: CASRDSGNTLY. The entire CDR3 reads CASRDSGNTLYF.

Only a few counts were recorded for this clone. The gene names here belong to mouse. The read comes to an end 1 residue before the CDR3 does, leaving the germline J gene to fill in the end. The chain joins TRBV3 to TRBJ1-1; possibly TRBD1 for D (5 bases). Per germline, CDR1 SNHLY and CDR2 FYNGKV (reference sequence). The CDR3 has 12 residues. V was shortened by 1 base and J by 5 bases, with 5 bases between the two germline ends. The covered CDR3 bases are TGTGCCAGCAGCTTAGGACAGACAGAAGTCTTC. Translated, it gives CASSLGQTEVF. The CDR3 as a whole reads CASSLGQTEVFF.

Worth noting for this clone: Gene names and germline refer to mouse. The CDR3 goes on 1 residue after the read ends, and that part is filled in from the germline J gene. The rearrangement joins TRBV26 to TRBJ1-4; 7 bases map to TRBD1. The CDR3 runs 14 residues. Germline CDR1 KGHPV, CDR2 FQNQEV (reference sequence). With V trimmed by 3 bases and J by 4 bases, 2 bases remained unmatched. Incomplete CDR3 DNA: TGTGCCAGCAGTCTTAGGGACAGCAACGAAAGATTATTT. Its protein product is CASSLRDSNERLF. The entire CDR3 protein is CASSLRDSNERLFF. The full variable domain, rest sourced from reference TRBV26 and TRBJ1-4, is NSKVIQTPRYLVKGQGQKAKMRCIPEKGHPVVFWYQQNKNNEFKFLINFQNQEVLQQIDMTEKRFSAECPSNSPCSLEIQSSEAGDSALYLCASSLRDSNERLFFGHGTKLSVL.

With regard to this clone: The germline and genes are mouse ones. Coverage ceases 1 residue before the CDR3 finishes, and the germline J gene fills in the end. The genes are TRBV12-2 and TRBJ2-4; D is unclear. With 4 bases removed from V and 3 bases from J, the gap between germline ends came to 7 bases. CDR3 size: 12 residues. Germline CDR1 and CDR2: SGHLS and HYDKME. Incomplete CDR3 DNA: TGTGCCAGCTCATCTCTACAAAACACCTTGTAC. Translated, it gives CASSSLQNTLY. The whole CDR3 protein reads CASSSLQNTLYF.

This clone was recorded only once. The gene symbols are mouse symbols. The DNA ends 1 residue before the CDR3 does, and the rest of the CDR3 is filled in from the germline J gene. The V gene is TRBV19, the J gene TRBJ1-3; D gene unclear. V lost 5 bases, J lost 4 bases, and 7 bases lay in between. The germline V gene encodes CDR1 FNHDT and CDR2 SITEND (reference sequence). The CDR3 sequence is 12 residues long. The CDR3 region is CASRRPGNTLYF. CDR3 DNA, as far as it was read: TGTGCCAGCAGGAGGCCGGGAAATACGCTCTAT.

About this clone itself: Gene names are mouse gene names. Read sequence stops 1 residue before the CDR3 end, and the germline J gene provides the missing end. The chain couples TRBV31 to TRBJ2-5; a possible D gene is TRBD2 (6 bases). The CDR3 length is 11 residues. V shed 3 bases and J shed 6 bases, with 7 bases lying between them. Looked up from germline, CDR1 is GKSSPN and CDR2 is SITVG. The CDR3 region is CAWRLGDTQYF. CDR3 DNA, as far as it was read: TGTGCCTGGAGACTGGGTGACACCCAGTAC.